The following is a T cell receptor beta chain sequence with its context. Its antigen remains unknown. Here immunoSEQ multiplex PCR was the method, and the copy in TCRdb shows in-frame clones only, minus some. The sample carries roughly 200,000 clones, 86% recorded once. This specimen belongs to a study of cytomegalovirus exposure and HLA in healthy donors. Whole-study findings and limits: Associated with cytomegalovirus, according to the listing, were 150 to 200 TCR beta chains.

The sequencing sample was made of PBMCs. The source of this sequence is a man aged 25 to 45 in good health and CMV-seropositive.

The CDR3 nucleotides are TGCGCCAGCAGCTTAAGTGCAGGCGTCTCCTACGAGCAGTACTTC. Encoded protein: CASSLSAGVSYEQYF. V usage is TRBV5-1 and J usage is TRBJ2-7; no firm D call. Germline V gene sequence: CDR1 SGHRS, CDR2 YFSETQ. V was clipped by 2 bases and J by 0 bases, with 12 bases between them. This CDR3 comprises 15 residues.